This T cell receptor (beta chain) was observed in a study of T cells in narcolepsy. Across the whole study: Healthy controls were enrolled alongside patients with narcolepsy type 1 or type 2. Overall study findings and caveats: Autoreactive HCRT-specific and TRIB2-specific clonotypes were marked in same-patient CSF-versus-blood CD4+ comparisons.

In regard to this clone: The antigen is unknown.

Using immunoSEQ multiplex PCR, the repertoire was profiled, and TCRdb retains in-frame clones only, with some absent. Here the sample spans around 30,000 clones, roughly 77% being singletons. This TCR came from a human donor in good health. The sequenced sample was memory (CD45RA-) CD4+ T cells from blood.

CDR3 nucleotide sequence: TGTGCCAGCAGTTACTCCTCGGCGAGGTCACCCCTCCACTTT. Translating it yields CASSYSSARSPLHF. The chain is built from TRBV6-5 and TRBJ1-6, with no clear D. This CDR3 is 14 amino acids long. The germline V gene has CDR1 MNHEY and CDR2 SVGAGI. V was pared by 0 bases and J by 10 bases, with 10 bases between.